This TCR beta chain was identified in a study of Ad26.COV2.S vaccination and SARS-CoV-2 variants. Study-level background: Sample donor was a member of the COV1001 Ad26.COV2.S trial arm.

Comments on this clone: Its antigen is as yet unknown.

Libraries were prepared by immunoSEQ multiplex PCR; TCRdb keeps only in-frame clonotypes and omits some of them. The top ten hold roughly 3.1% of the sample, which has 350,000 to 450,000 clones, 70% to 90% seen once. Study findings and constraints: It was found that vaccine and placebo recipients had similar non-spike TCR breadth. Higher spike-specific TCR breadth was found in vaccine recipients than in placebo recipients.

Treatment in this sample: around 19 received Ad26.COV2.S at low or high dose, single or two shots; 5 received placebo; per-sample allocation not given. Specimen acquisition occurred on day 63 following the initial vaccine or placebo injection. The CDR3 length is 19 residues. Trimming removed 5 bases at V and 3 bases at J, with 29 bases between. The germline CDR1 and CDR2 sequences are SGHTA and FQGNSA. This clonotype was sampled from a person between 18 and 65 years old who received the Ad26.COV2.S COVID-19 vaccine or a placebo. The specimen comprised peripheral blood, sampled in a trial of Ad26.COV2.S vaccine versus placebo. The V gene is TRBV7-2, the J gene TRBJ2-7, with a weak D call TRBD2 (9 bases). This CDR3 reads CASSTRTGMGLAGNYEQYF. In DNA form, the CDR3 reads TGTGCCAGCAGCACCCGGACAGGGATGGGGCTAGCGGGAAACTACGAGCAGTACTTC.